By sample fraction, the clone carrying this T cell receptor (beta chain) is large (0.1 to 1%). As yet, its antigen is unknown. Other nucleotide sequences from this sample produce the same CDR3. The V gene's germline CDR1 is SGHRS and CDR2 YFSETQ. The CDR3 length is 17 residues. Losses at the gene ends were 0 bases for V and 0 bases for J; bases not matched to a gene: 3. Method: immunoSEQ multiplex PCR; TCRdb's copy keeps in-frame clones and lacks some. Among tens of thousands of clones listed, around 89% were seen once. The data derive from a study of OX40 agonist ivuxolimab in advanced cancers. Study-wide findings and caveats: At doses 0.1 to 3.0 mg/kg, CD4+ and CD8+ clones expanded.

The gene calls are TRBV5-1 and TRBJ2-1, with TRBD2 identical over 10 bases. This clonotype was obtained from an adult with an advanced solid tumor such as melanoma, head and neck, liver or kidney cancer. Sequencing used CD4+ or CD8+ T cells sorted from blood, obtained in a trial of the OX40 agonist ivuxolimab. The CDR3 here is CASSLEASGSSYNEQFF. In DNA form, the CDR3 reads TGCGCCAGCAGCTTGGAAGCTAGCGGGAGCTCCTACAATGAGCAGTTCTTC.